Below are 19 T cell receptor beta chains sequenced from a single sample in a study of early T cells in non-severe SARS-CoV-2 infection. TCRdb processed the 5' RACE reads anew with MiXCR; each CDR3 protein has one entry. Altogether tens of thousands of distinct CDR3 sequences are present, around 15% being singletons, with the ten largest covering about 6%. The sample consisted of whole blood. Receptors were obtained from an adult who was a healthcare worker with PCR-confirmed SARS-CoV-2 infection or an uninfected control (not recorded which).

This chain joins TRBV28 and TRBJ1-3, with D uncertain. V shed 2 bases and J shed 5 bases, with 4 bases lying between them. Per germline, CDR1 MDHEN and CDR2 SYDVKM. The CDR3 is 12 residues long. CDR3 bases: TGTGCCAGCAGTTTAAACCGAAACACCATATATTTT. It yields the protein CASSLNRNTIYF.

The rearrangement uses TRBV4-3 and TRBJ2-7, with 12 bases identical to TRBD2. Germline values: CDR1 LGHNA, CDR2 YSLEER. The V segment lost 2 bases and the J segment 2 bases; nucleotides outside the gene matches: 7. The CDR3 has 17 residues. The CDR3 here is CASSQRLAGAFAYEQYF. Written as DNA, the CDR3 is TGCGCCAGCAGCCAAAGACTAGCGGGGGCCTTCGCCTACGAGCAGTACTTC.

This clonotype came up a few times. CDR3 amino acids: CASSLGQGATEAFF. CDR3 bases: TGTGCCAGCAGCTTAGGACAGGGGGCCACTGAAGCTTTCTTT. The chain has TRBV7-9 and TRBJ1-1; 10 bases map to TRBD1. The CDR3 has 14 residues. With 1 base clipped from V and 4 bases from J, the junction kept 0 bases outside the gene matches. From germline, CDR1 is SEHNR and CDR2 FQNEAQ (reference sequence).

J is TRBJ1-2 and V is TRBV5-1; 9 bases fit TRBD1. Losses at the gene ends were 4 bases for V and 7 bases for J; bases not matched to a gene: 11. The CDR3 consists of 15 residues. In germline, CDR1 is SGHRS, CDR2 YFSETQ. The CDR3 protein is CASSPRSGQGSGYTF. The CDR3 region has the DNA TGCGCCAGCAGCCCCCGGTCGGGACAGGGAAGTGGCTACACCTTC.

This clonotype was counted ten times or more. This chain connects TRBV11-2 to TRBJ2-7; maybe TRBD1 (5 bases). The CDR3 contains 15 residues. Germline loops: CDR1 SGHAT, CDR2 FQNNGV. With 0 bases removed from V and 3 bases from J, the gap between germline ends came to 12 bases. This CDR3 is CASSLEGNRFYEQYF. The CDR3, as DNA: TGTGCCAGCAGCTTAGAAGGAAACAGGTTCTACGAGCAGTACTTC.

This clonotype came up many times. The gene calls are TRBV3-1 and TRBJ1-4; 9 bases match TRBD1. CDR3 length: 15 amino acids. Germline trimming cut 3 bases from V and 8 bases from J; bases unmatched to any gene: 7. The germline V gene has CDR1 LGHDT and CDR2 YNNKEL (reference sequence). The CDR3 protein is CASSQTGGLGEKLFF. The CDR3 coding sequence is TGTGCCAGCAGCCAGACAGGGGGATTGGGAGAAAAACTGTTTTTT.

J is TRBJ2-6 and V is TRBV29-1; maybe TRBD2 (5 bases). This CDR3 is built from 14 residues. V dropped 7 bases and J dropped 4 bases, with 14 bases sitting between them. Germline CDR1 is SQVTM and CDR2 is ANQGSEA. The CDR3 here is CSALGVPGANVLTF. In nucleotides, the CDR3 is TGCAGCGCCCTCGGGGTACCCGGGGCCAACGTCCTGACTTTC.

The J gene is TRBJ1-5, the V gene TRBV28; TRBD1 is a possible D gene (5 bases). The germline V gene encodes CDR1 MDHEN and CDR2 SYDVKM. The CDR3 is 15 residues long. V lost 5 bases, J lost 2 bases, and 13 bases lay in between. The CDR3 coding sequence is TGTGCCAGCAGTCTCTCCGTGGGGGGCAATCAGCCCCAGCATTTT. Translated, it gives CASSLSVGGNQPQHF.

This clonotype came up many times. The rearrangement links TRBV7-2 to TRBJ1-1; D might be TRBD1 (5 bases). Trimming took off 1 base at V and 6 bases at J, with 15 bases between the two ends. The germline gives CDR1 SGHTA, CDR2 FQGNSA. This CDR3 spans 15 amino acids. The CDR3 protein is CASSLDLYGGAEAFF. As DNA, the CDR3 is TGTGCCAGCAGCTTAGATCTGTACGGGGGGGCTGAAGCTTTCTTT.

J is TRBJ1-2 and V is TRBV20-1, with 7 bases identical to TRBD1. V dropped 5 bases and J dropped 6; count of bases not matched to a gene: 9. Germline V gene data show CDR1 as DFQATT and CDR2 as SNEGSKA (reference sequence). The CDR3 sequence is 13 residues long. In DNA, the CDR3 is TGCAGTGCTGTAGGGGGCTGGGAGAATGGCTACACCTTC. Its protein product is CSAVGGWENGYTF.

The chain combines TRBV6-2 or TRBV6-3 with TRBJ2-3; D possibly corresponds to TRBD2 (6 bases). Germline V CDR1 and CDR2: MNHEY, SVGEGT. The CDR3 runs 15 residues. The germline V and J ends were trimmed by 5 bases and 4 bases, with 16 bases remaining between them. Here the CDR3 DNA reads TGTGCCAGCAGTCCCCCGGGGATAGCGGCAGATACGCAGTATTTT. It encodes CASSPPGIAADTQYF.

This clonotype was detected a few times. The chain recombines TRBV12-3 or TRBV12-4 with TRBJ2-6, with D possibly matching TRBD2 (5 bases). The CDR3 length is 16 residues. V was trimmed by 4 bases and J by 0 bases, leaving 10 bases between them. CDR3 in amino acids: CASSYGRSSGANVLTF. The CDR3 DNA reads as TGTGCCAGCAGTTATGGGAGAAGCTCTGGGGCCAACGTCCTGACTTTC.

This clonotype was found a few times. The chain employs TRBV28 and TRBJ1-3; 7 bases align to TRBD1. The CDR3 runs to 15 residues. The germline V gene has CDR1 MDHEN and CDR2 SYDVKM. Losses at the gene ends were 5 bases for V and 3 bases for J; bases not matched to a gene: 7. In nucleotides, the CDR3 is TGTGCCAGCAGTGCCGAGGGGGCGCGTGGAAACACCATATATTTT. Its protein product is CASSAEGARGNTIYF.

This clonotype was counted a few times. The rearrangement links TRBV28 to TRBJ1-4; no clear D gene. V lost 2 bases and J lost 4, with 11 bases in between. CDR1 is MDHEN, CDR2 SYDVKM, per germline. The CDR3 loop spans 15 amino acids. The CDR3 DNA sequence: TGTGCCAGCAGTTTAAGGTCGACACATAATGAAAAACTGTTTTTT. The encoded protein is CASSLRSTHNEKLFF. The entire variable domain, with the rest obtained from reference TRBV28 and TRBJ1-4, is as follows: DVKVTQSSRYLVKRTGEKVFLECVQDMDHENMFWYRQDPGLGLRLIYFSYDVKMKEKGDIPEGYSVSREKKERFSLILESASTNQTSMYLCASSLRSTHNEKLFFGSGTQLSVL.

This clonotype was detected ten times or more. V gene TRBV21-1 combines with J gene TRBJ1-5. TRBV21-1 corresponds to a pseudogene. The CDR3 contains 13 residues. The CDR3, as DNA: TGTGCCAGCAGCAAAGCGGGGGTTCAGCCCCAGCATTTT. It specifies CASSKAGVQPQHF.

This rearrangement joins TRBV7-3 to TRBJ2-2; D assignment may be TRBD1 or TRBD2 (5 bases each). This CDR3 contains 17 residues. CDR1 is SGHTA and CDR2 is FQGTGA in the germline V gene. V shed 5 bases and J shed 0 bases, with 16 bases lying between them. CDR3 sequence (DNA): TGTGCCAGCAGCCTGGACTCAGTGGGGGCGAACACCGGGGAGCTGTTTTTT. Translating gives CASSLDSVGANTGELFF.

This clonotype was detected only a few times. The chain joins TRBV7-2 to TRBJ1-6; D is ambiguous. CDR1 is SGHTA and CDR2 is FQGNSA in the germline V gene. Trimming stripped 5 bases from V and 9 bases from J, with 8 bases between. The CDR3 is 12 residues long. Written as DNA, the CDR3 is TGTGCCAGCAGCCCCTTCGGTTCACCCCTCCACTTT. Its protein product is CASSPFGSPLHF.

This clonotype was recorded a few times. V gene TRBV9 combines with J gene TRBJ2-7; TRBD2 might be the D (5 bases). Trimming cost V 2 bases and J 0 bases, with 15 bases left between them. This CDR3 is 16 amino acids long. Germline V gives CDR1 SGDLS, CDR2 YYNGEE. The CDR3: CASSVMGGLSSYEQYF. As DNA, the CDR3 is TGTGCCAGCAGCGTTATGGGCGGGTTGAGCTCCTACGAGCAGTACTTC.

This clonotype turned up a few times. The chain carries TRBV30 and TRBJ2-7, with TRBD1 matching over 7 bases. Germline values: CDR1 GTSNPN, CDR2 SVGIG (reference sequence). There are 13 residues in the CDR3. V was clipped by 2 bases and J by 2 bases; unmatched bases: 3. The DNA of the CDR3 is TGTGCCTGGAGTCGGACAGGTACCTACGAGCAGTACTTC. This encodes CAWSRTGTYEQYF.